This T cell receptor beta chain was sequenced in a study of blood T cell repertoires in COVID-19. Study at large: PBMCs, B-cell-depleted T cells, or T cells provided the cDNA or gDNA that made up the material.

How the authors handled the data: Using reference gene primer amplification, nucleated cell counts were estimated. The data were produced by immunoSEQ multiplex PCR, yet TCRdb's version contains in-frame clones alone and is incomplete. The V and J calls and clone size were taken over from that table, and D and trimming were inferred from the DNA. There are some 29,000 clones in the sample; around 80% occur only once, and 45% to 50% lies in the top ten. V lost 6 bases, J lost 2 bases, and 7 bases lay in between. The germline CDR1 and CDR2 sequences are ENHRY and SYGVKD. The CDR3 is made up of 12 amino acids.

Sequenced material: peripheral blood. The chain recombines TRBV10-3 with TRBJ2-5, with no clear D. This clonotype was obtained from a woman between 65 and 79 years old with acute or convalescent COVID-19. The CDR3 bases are TGTGCCATCAGAACAGAACAAGAGACCCAGTACTTC. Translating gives CAIRTEQETQYF.